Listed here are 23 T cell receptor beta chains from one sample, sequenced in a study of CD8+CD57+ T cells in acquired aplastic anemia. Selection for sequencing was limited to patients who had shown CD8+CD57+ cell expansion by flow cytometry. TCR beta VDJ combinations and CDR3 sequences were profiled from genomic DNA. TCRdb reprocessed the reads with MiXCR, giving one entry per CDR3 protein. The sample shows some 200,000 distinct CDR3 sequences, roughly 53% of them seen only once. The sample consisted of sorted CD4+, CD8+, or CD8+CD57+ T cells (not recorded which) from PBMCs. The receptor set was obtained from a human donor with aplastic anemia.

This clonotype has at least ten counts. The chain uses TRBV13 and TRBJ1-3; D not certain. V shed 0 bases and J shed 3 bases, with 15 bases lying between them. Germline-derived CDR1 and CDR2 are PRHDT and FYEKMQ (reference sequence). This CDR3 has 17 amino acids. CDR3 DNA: TGTGCCAGCAGCTTAGGCGTCAATCCCCCGGATGGAAACACCATATATTTT. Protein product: CASSLGVNPPDGNTIYF.

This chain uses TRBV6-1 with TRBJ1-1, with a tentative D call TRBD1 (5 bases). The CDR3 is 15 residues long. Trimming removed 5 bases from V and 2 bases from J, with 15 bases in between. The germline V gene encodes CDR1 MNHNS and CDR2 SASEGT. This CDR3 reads CASSYTHRRNTEAFF. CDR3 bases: TGTGCCAGCAGTTACACTCACAGGAGAAACACTGAAGCTTTCTTT.

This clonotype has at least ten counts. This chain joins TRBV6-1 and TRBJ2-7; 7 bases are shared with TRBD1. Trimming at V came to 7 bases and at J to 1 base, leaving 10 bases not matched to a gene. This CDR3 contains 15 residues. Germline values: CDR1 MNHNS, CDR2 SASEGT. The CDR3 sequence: CASTRDSHTSYEQYF. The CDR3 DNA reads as TGTGCCAGCACCCGGGACAGCCACACTTCCTACGAGCAGTACTTC.

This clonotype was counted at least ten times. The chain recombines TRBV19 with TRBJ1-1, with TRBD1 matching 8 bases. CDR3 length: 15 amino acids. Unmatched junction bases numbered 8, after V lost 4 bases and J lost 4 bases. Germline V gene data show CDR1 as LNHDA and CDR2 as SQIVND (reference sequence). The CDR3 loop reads CASSTQDRAGTEAFF. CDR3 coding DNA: TGTGCCAGTAGTACCCAGGACAGGGCGGGCACTGAAGCTTTCTTT.

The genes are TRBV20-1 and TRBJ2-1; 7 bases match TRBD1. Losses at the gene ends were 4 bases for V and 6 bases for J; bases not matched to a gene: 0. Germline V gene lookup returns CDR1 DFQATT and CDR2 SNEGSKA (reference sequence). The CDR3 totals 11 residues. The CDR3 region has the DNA TGCAGTGCTACAGGGGGCAATGAGCAGTTCTTC. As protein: CSATGGNEQFF.

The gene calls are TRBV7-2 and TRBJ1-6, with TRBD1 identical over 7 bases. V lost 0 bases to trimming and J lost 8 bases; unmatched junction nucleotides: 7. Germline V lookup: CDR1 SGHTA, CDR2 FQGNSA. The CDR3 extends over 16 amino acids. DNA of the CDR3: TGTGCCAGCAGCTTAGCGGTGGGACAGCGATATTCACCCCTCCACTTT. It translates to CASSLAVGQRYSPLHF.

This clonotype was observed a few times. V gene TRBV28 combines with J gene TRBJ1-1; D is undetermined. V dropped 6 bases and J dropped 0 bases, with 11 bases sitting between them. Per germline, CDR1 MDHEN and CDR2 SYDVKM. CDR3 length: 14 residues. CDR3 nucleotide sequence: TGTGCCAGCAGCCCCCGGGTTATGAACACTGAAGCTTTCTTT. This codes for CASSPRVMNTEAFF.

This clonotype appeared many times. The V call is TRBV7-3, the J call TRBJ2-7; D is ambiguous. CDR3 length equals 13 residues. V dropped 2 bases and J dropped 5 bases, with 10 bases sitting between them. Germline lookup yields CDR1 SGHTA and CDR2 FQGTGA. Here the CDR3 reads CASSLDGQDEQYF. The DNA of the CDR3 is TGTGCCAGCAGCTTAGACGGCCAAGACGAGCAGTACTTC.

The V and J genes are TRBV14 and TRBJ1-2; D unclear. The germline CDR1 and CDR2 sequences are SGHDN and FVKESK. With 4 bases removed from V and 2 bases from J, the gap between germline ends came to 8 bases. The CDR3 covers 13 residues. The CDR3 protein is CASSRTVNYGYTF. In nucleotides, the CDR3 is TGTGCCAGCAGCCGAACAGTGAACTATGGCTACACCTTC.

The DNA for the CDR3 is TGTGCCATCAGTGTCGGGGCGCTTCGGGATTCACCCCTCCACTTT. It is translated as CAISVGALRDSPLHF. V gene TRBV10-3 combines with J gene TRBJ1-6; tentatively, D is TRBD1 (5 bases). Trimming pared 4 bases from V and 8 bases from J, leaving 15 bases between. The CDR3 is 15 amino acids. Germline V lookup: CDR1 ENHRY, CDR2 SYGVKD.

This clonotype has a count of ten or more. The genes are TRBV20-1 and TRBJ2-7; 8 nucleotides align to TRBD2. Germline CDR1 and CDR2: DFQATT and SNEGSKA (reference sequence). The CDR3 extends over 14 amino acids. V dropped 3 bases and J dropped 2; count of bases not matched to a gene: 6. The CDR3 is CSARERGITYEQYF. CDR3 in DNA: TGCAGTGCTAGGGAGCGGGGGATAACCTACGAGCAGTACTTC.

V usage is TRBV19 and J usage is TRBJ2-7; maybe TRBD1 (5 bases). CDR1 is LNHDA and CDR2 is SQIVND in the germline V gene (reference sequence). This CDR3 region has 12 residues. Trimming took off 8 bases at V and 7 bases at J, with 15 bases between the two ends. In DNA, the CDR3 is TGTGCCAGTCGAAGGGGCAGGGAAGAGCAGTACTTC. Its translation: CASRRGREEQYF.

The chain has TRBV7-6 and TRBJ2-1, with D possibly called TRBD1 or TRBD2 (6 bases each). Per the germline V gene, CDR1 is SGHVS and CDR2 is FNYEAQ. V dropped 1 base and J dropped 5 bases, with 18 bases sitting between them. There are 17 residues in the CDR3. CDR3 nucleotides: TGTGCCAGCAGCTTAGTAGGGGGGAGGAGCCGTAACAATGAGCAGTTCTTC. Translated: CASSLVGGRSRNNEQFF.

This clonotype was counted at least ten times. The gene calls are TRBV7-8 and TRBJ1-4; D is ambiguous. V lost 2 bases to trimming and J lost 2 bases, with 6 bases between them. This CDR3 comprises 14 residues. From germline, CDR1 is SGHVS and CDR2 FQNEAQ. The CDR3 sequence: CASSLTATNEKLFF. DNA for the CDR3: TGTGCCAGCAGCTTAACTGCGACTAATGAAAAACTGTTTTTT.

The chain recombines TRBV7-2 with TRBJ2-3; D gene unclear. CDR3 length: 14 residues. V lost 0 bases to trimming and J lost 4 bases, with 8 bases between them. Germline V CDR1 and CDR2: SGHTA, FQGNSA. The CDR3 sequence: CASSLALHSDTQYF. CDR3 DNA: TGTGCCAGCAGCTTAGCTCTTCACTCAGATACGCAGTATTTT.

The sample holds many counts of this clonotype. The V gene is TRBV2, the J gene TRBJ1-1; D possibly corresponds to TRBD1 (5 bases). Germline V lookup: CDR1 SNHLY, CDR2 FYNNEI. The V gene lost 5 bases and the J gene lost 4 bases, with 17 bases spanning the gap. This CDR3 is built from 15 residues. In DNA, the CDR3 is TGTGCCAGCAGTCGAGCCGGGACGCCAGGCACTGAAGCTTTCTTT. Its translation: CASSRAGTPGTEAFF.

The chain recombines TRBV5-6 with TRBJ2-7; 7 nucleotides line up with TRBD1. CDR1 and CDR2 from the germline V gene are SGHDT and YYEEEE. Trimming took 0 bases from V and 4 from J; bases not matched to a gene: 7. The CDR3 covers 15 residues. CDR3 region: CASSLGQGVRYEQYV. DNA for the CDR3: TGTGCCAGCAGCTTGGGACAGGGAGTCCGATACGAGCAGTACGTC.

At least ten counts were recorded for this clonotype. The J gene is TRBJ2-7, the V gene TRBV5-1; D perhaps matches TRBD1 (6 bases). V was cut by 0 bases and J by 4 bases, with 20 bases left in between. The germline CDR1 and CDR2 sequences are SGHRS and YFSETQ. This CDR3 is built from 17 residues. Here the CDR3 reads CASSLASKQGLGYEQYF. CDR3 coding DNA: TGCGCCAGCAGCTTGGCCTCGAAACAGGGCCTGGGTTACGAGCAGTACTTC. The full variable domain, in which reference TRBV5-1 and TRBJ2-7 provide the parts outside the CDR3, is KAGVTQTPRYLIKTRGQQVTLSCSPISGHRSVSWYQQTPGQGLQFLFEYFSETQRNKGNFPGRFSGRQFSNSRSEMNVSTLELGDSALYLCASSLASKQGLGYEQYFGPGTRLTVT.

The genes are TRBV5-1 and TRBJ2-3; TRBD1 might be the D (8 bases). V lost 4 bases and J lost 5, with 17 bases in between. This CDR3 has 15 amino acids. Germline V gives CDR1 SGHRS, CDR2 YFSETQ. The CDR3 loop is CASSPPTGGGDTQYF. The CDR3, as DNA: TGCGCCAGCAGCCCACCCACAGGGGGGGGAGATACGCAGTATTTT.

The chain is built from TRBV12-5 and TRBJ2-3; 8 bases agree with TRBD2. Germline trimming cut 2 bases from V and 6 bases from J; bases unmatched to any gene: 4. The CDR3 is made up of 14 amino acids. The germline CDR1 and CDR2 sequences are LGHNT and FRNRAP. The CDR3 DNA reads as TGTGCTAGTGGTTTGCTGACTAGCGCGGATACGCAGTATTTT. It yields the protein CASGLLTSADTQYF.

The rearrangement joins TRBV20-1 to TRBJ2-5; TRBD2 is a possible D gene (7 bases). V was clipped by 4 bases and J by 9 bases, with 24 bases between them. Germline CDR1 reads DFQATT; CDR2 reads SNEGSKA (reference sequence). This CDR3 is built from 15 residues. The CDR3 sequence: CSAKALRGGPEAQYF. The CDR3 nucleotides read TGCAGTGCTAAGGCCCTTAGGGGGGGGCCGGAGGCCCAGTACTTC.

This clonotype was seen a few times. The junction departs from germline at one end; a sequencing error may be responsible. The DNA of the CDR3 is TGTGCCAGCAAAGTTGGACAGGGACTCTACCTGGGTTTT. Its protein is CASKVGQGLYLGF. The genes are TRBV2 and TRBJ1-3; 8 bases line up with TRBD1. The CDR3 is made up of 13 amino acids. CDR1 is SNHLY and CDR2 is FYNNEI in the germline V gene.

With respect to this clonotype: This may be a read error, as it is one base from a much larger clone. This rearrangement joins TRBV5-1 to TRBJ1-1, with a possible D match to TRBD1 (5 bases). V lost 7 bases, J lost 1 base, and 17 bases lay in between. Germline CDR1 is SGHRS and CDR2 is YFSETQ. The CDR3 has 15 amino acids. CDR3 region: CASGSAPTENTEAFF. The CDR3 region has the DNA TGCGCCAGCGGCTCCGCCCCGACAGAGAACACTGAAGCTTTCTTT. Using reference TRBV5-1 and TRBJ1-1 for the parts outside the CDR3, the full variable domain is KAGVTQTPRYLIKTRGQQVTLSCSPISGHRSVSWYQQTPGQGLQFLFEYFSETQRNKGNFPGRFSGRQFSNSRSEMNVSTLELGDSALYLCASGSAPTENTEAFFGQGTRLTVV.